This T cell receptor (beta chain) was sequenced in a study of cytomegalovirus exposure and HLA in healthy donors. Study-wide context: Among 150 million to 200 million T cells, an earlier analysis found roughly 100 million unique TCR beta sequences.

V shed 4 bases and J 4 bases; nucleotides not matched to a gene: 5. The CDR3 is made up of 15 amino acids. Germline lookup yields CDR1 SGHAT and CDR2 FQNNGV. Primers included in the PCR were 60 Vbeta and 13 Jbeta primers. Measured with immunoSEQ multiplex PCR; TCRdb has only the in-frame clones, and not every one. The sample lists some 83,000 clones, 70% to 75% occurring once. Material for sequencing was PBMCs. The rearrangement links TRBV11-2 to TRBJ1-3, with TRBD1 identical over 9 bases. The origin of this receptor is a man between 60 and 75 years old in good health and CMV-seronegative. In DNA form, the CDR3 reads TGTGCCAGCAGCTCGGACAGGGGAGCGGGAAACACCATATATTTT. Protein: CASSSDRGAGNTIYF.